This is a list of T cell receptor beta chains from one sample in a study of T cells in Graves' hyperthyroidism and ophthalmopathy. TCRdb re-called the multiplex PCR reads with MiXCR, one entry per CDR3 protein. Of more than 450,000 distinct CDR3 sequences listed, 12% to 15% were seen once; the top ten hold about 15%. Source material: blood. Receptors originate from a woman aged 40 to 49 with Graves' hyperthyroidism. Both conserved end residues are part of each CDR3. D genes are given only for firm matches. Clone size is shown for a subset of rows, as once, few, many or a class of expanded clone.

J | size | V | D | DNA | CDR3
TRBJ2-7 | many | TRBV20-1 | TRBD1 | TGCAGTGCTACCCCGGGACAGGGGGCTTTCCACGAGCAGTACTTC | CSATPGQGAFHEQYF
TRBJ2-1 | . | TRBV20-1 | . | TGCAGTGCTATAAATAATGAGCAGTTCTTC | CSAINNEQFF
TRBJ1-3 | few | TRBV20-1 | . | TGCAGTGCTAGAGATTCGGGACCAGGAAACACCATATATTTT | CSARDSGPGNTIYF
TRBJ2-3 | many | TRBV20-1 | TRBD2 | TGCAGTGCTAGAGTGATGATCGGGACTAACACAGATACGCAGTATTTT | CSARVMIGTNTDTQYF
TRBJ2-1 | many | TRBV20-1 | . | TGCAGTGCCTTGGGACTTCAAGAGAGCTACAATGAGCAGTTCTTC | CSALGLQESYNEQFF
TRBJ2-1 | . | TRBV29-1 | TRBD1 | TGCAGCGTTGCCCGACAGGGGGTAATGAATGAGCAGTTCTTC | CSVARQGVMNEQFF
TRBJ2-2 | . | TRBV5-1 | TRBD1 | TGCGCCAGCAGGCCGGGACAGCACACCGGGGAGCTGTTTTTT | CASRPGQHTGELFF
TRBJ1-1 | . | TRBV28 | TRBD1 | TGTGCCAGCAGTTTTCGGGACAGTCACACTGAAGCTTTCTTT | CASSFRDSHTEAFF
TRBJ1-5 | many | TRBV2 | . | TGTGCCAGCAGTGGAGTAGGGGGTTTCAATCAGCCCCAGCATTTT | CASSGVGGFNQPQHF
TRBJ1-6 | many | TRBV2 | . | TGTGCCAGCAGTGAACAGGGGCCGAAGTATAATTCACCCCTCCACTTT | CASSEQGPKYNSPLHF
TRBJ1-2 | many | TRBV29-1 | . | TGCAGCGTTGTCTCTCCCCCTAACTATGGCTACACCTTC | CSVVSPPNYGYTF
TRBJ2-4 | many | TRBV12-3/TRBV12-4 | . | TGTGCCAGCAGTTTGCGAGACCAAGTAGCCAAAAACATTCAGTACTTC | CASSLRDQVAKNIQYF
TRBJ2-7 | few | TRBV28 | . | TGTGCCAGCAGCCTCCTGGACACGAACTACGAGCAGTACTTC | CASSLLDTNYEQYF
TRBJ1-1 | many | TRBV2 | . | TGTGCCAGCAGCGCAGAGTCAGGAAGTGAAGCTTTCTTT | CASSAESGSEAFF
TRBJ2-1 | many | TRBV3-1 | TRBD2 | TGTGCCAGCAGCCAAGTAGCGGGAGCCCCCAATGAGCAGTTCTTC | CASSQVAGAPNEQFF
TRBJ2-1 | . | TRBV9 | . | TGTGCCAGCAGCCCTCAGCGGAGACAGTACAATGAGCAGTTCTTC | CASSPQRRQYNEQFF
TRBJ2-2 | . | TRBV19 | . | TGTGCCAGTAGGGCGGGAAATCCGAACACCGGGGAGCTGTTTTTT | CASRAGNPNTGELFF
TRBJ2-7 | few | TRBV7-9 | TRBD2 | TGTGCCAGCAGTTACCGATCGGGACTAGCGGGAGATAACGAGCAGTACTTC | CASSYRSGLAGDNEQYF
TRBJ2-3 | many | TRBV6-5 | TRBD1 | TGTGCCAGCAGTTACTCCTTCGGGACAGCCGCAGATACGCAGTATTTT | CASSYSFGTAADTQYF
TRBJ2-3 | many | TRBV2 | . | TGTGCCAGCAGTATTACCGGGGCAGGCACAGATACGCAGTATTTT | CASSITGAGTDTQYF
TRBJ2-3 | many | TRBV20-1 | TRBD1 | TGCAGTGCGCAAAAGACAGGGGGCACAGATACGCAGTATTTT | CSAQKTGGTDTQYF
TRBJ2-1 | many | TRBV10-3 | . | TGTGCCATCAGTGAGCGCCGGGGGCCCGATGAGCAGTTCTTC | CAISERRGPDEQFF
TRBJ2-2 | many | TRBV13 | . | TGTGCCAGCAGCTTATCGGGGGCGAGAACCGGGGAGCTGTTTTTT | CASSLSGARTGELFF
TRBJ2-5 | few | TRBV20-1 | . | TGCAGTCCAGAGGACAGCCGGAAGAAAGAGACCCAGTACTTC | CSPEDSRKKETQYF
TRBJ2-7 | once | TRBV2 | TRBD2 | TGTGCCAGCAGTGAATGGGCTAGCGGCACGTACGAGCAGTACTTC | CASSEWASGTYEQYF
TRBJ2-1 | few | TRBV14 | . | TGTGCCAGCAGCCAACGGCGGTGGGTCGGAGAGGTGAATGAGCAGTTCTTC | CASSQRRWVGEVNEQFF
TRBJ2-3 | few | TRBV20-1 | TRBD2 | TGCAGTGCTGGCCTGACTAGCGCAGGGGTCAACACAGATACGCAGTATTTT | CSAGLTSAGVNTDTQYF
TRBJ2-7 | . | TRBV27 | . | TGTGCCAGCAGTCAGACCGGTTACGAGCGGTACTTC | CASSQTGYERYF
TRBJ1-1 | many | TRBV18 | . | TGTGCCAGTTCCCCAGGGACCGCGAACACTGAAGCTTTCTTT | CASSPGTANTEAFF
TRBJ1-1 | many | TRBV3-1 | . | TGTGCCAGCAGCCAACAGCGCGGGGGCACTGAAGCTTTCTTT | CASSQQRGGTEAFF
TRBJ2-1 | many | TRBV27 | TRBD1 | TGTGCCAGCAGTTTGGGAGGGACAGGGATTTACAATGAGCAGTTCTTC | CASSLGGTGIYNEQFF
TRBJ2-7 | many | TRBV2 | . | TGTGCCAGCAGTGAAGAGGGAGCAGGGATCTACGAGCAGTACTTC | CASSEEGAGIYEQYF
TRBJ2-3 | . | TRBV5-1 | TRBD2 | TGCGCCAGCAGCTCAGCGGGATCATCCACAGATACGCAGTATTTT | CASSSAGSSTDTQYF
TRBJ2-5 | many | TRBV7-3 | TRBD1 | TGTGCCAGCAGCTTACCCCTCGGGACAGGGACGGGAGAGACCCAGTACTTC | CASSLPLGTGTGETQYF
TRBJ2-7 | . | TRBV6-1 | TRBD2 | TGTGCCAGCCGGGCTATGACGGGGGGATCCTACGAGCAGTACTTC | CASRAMTGGSYEQYF
TRBJ1-5 | . | TRBV5-6 | . | TGTGCCAGCAGCGTGGGAACCTCAGGGGCCCAGCCCCAGCATTTT | CASSVGTSGAQPQHF
TRBJ1-3 | . | TRBV4-1 | . | TGCGCCAGCAGGCAAGAGTCAGGGGTCGGAAACACCATATATTTT | CASRQESGVGNTIYF
TRBJ2-1 | many | TRBV6-1 | . | TGTGCCAGCAGTCCTATCGGACTGTACAATGAGCAGTTCTTC | CASSPIGLYNEQFF
TRBJ2-7 | many | TRBV12-3/TRBV12-4 | TRBD2 | TGTGCCAGCAGTTCCTCGGGGGGCGGGAGGGGGTCCTACGAGCAGTACTTC | CASSSSGGGRGSYEQYF
TRBJ2-1 | many | TRBV3-1 | TRBD2 | TGTGCCAGCAGCCCGTCTAGCGGCTACAATGAGCAGTTCTTC | CASSPSSGYNEQFF
TRBJ2-7 | . | TRBV4-2 | TRBD2 | TGTGCCAGCAGCCAATCGACTAGCCCCGAGCAGTACTTC | CASSQSTSPEQYF
TRBJ2-7 | few | TRBV6-1 | TRBD1 | TGTGCCAGCAGTGAAAGGGGGCAGTACGAGCAGTACTTC | CASSERGQYEQYF
TRBJ2-7 | many | TRBV2 | . | TGTGCCAGCTCTTTACAGGGTGGCTTCGAGCAGTACTTC | CASSLQGGFEQYF
TRBJ1-1 | many | TRBV5-1 | . | TGCGCCAGCAGCCTTCCGGGGGCTCTGAACACTGAAGCTTTCTTT | CASSLPGALNTEAFF
TRBJ1-5 | many | TRBV28 | . | TGTGCCAGCAGTTACCGGGACTCAAGCTATAGCAATCAGCCCCAGCATTTT | CASSYRDSSYSNQPQHF
TRBJ1-1 | . | TRBV19 | TRBD1 | TGTGCCAGTAGTATTGGGGACAGGGCCACTGAAGCTTTCTTT | CASSIGDRATEAFF
TRBJ2-1 | many | TRBV5-1 | TRBD1 | TGCGCCAGCAGCTTGACGGGACAGGGGACCTACAATGAGCAGTTCTTC | CASSLTGQGTYNEQFF
TRBJ2-6 | once | TRBV7-9 | TRBD1 | TGTGCCAGCAGCCACCTGACAGGGGGCATTAAGGCTGGGGCCAACGTCCTGACTTTC | CASSHLTGGIKAGANVLTF
TRBJ2-5 | many | TRBV20-1 | TRBD2 | TGCAGTGCTAGAGATACGGGAGGAAGCTTTGAGACCCAGTACTTC | CSARDTGGSFETQYF
TRBJ2-3 | many | TRBV28 | . | TGTGCCAGCAGACAGATAGGGAAGGATACGCAGTATTTT | CASRQIGKDTQYF
TRBJ2-7 | many | TRBV6-5 | . | TGTGCCAGCAGTTACTTGACGGGGAAATCCTACGAGCAGTACTTC | CASSYLTGKSYEQYF
TRBJ2-3 | many | TRBV7-3 | . | TGTGCCAGCAGCCTACGGGGAGAGGCAGATACGCAGTATTTT | CASSLRGEADTQYF
TRBJ1-5 | many | TRBV20-1 | TRBD1 | TGCAGTGCTAGGGGTGGGACAGATAGCAATCAGCCCCAGCATTTT | CSARGGTDSNQPQHF
TRBJ1-2 | few | TRBV24-1 | . | TGTGCCACCAGTGACGGGGCCGACACGAACTATGGCTACACCTTC | CATSDGADTNYGYTF
TRBJ1-2 | once | TRBV28 | . | TGTGCCAGCATGACCTGGGGCGAAACTAACTATGGCTACACCTTC | CASMTWGETNYGYTF
TRBJ2-5 | . | TRBV28 | TRBD2 | TGTGCCAGCAGTCCCCCGGGACTAGCGGGAGGAAACCAAGAGACCCAGTACTTC | CASSPPGLAGGNQETQYF
TRBJ2-7 | few | TRBV20-1 | TRBD2 | TGCAGTGCAGAGTACCCGGGACTAGCGGACGTGCAGTACTTC | CSAEYPGLADVQYF
TRBJ2-1 | . | TRBV5-6 | TRBD2 | TGTGCCAGCAGCTTGACGATTAGCGGGACCTCATACAATGAGCAGTTCTTC | CASSLTISGTSYNEQFF
TRBJ2-3 | many | TRBV5-6 | . | TGTGCCAGCAGCTTAATTGTCTCCGGCCCAGATACGCAGTATTTT | CASSLIVSGPDTQYF
TRBJ2-3 | many | TRBV20-1 | . | TGCAGTGCTAACGAACCTAGCACAGATACGCAGTATTTT | CSANEPSTDTQYF